The 23 T cell receptor beta chains in this list originate from one sample, sequenced in a study of shared clonotypes between healthy human individuals (dated by TCRdb to between 2020 and 2021). Receptor libraries were prepared by the immunoSEQ multiplex PCR assay. TCRdb retrieved this table from immuneACCESS and kept in-frame rearrangements only. Not all clones are present; in checked studies, unresolved V genes account for under half, and no reason is known for the remainder. For this sample there are about 1 million clones; 65% to 75% appear just once. The ten largest clones capture approximately 1.5% of the sample. Sequencing was carried out using memory CD4+ T cells sorted from blood. The sample's cell subset or site label is to be understood as: CD45RA-negative fraction. Receptors originate from a man between 18 and 35 years old in good health.

The V call is TRBV7-2, the J call TRBJ2-7; 9 positions match TRBD2. CDR1 is SGHTA and CDR2 is FQGNSA in the germline V gene. V shed 5 bases, J shed 5 bases, and the junction held 10 bases outside the gene matches. This CDR3 comprises 15 residues. The DNA for the CDR3 is TGTGCCAGCAGCGAGCGGGCGGGGGGGTCCCACGAGCAGTACTTC. Encoded protein: CASSERAGGSHEQYF.

This clone was detected a few times. This sequence joins TRBV5-1 and TRBJ2-2, with D possibly TRBD1 on 6 matching bases. The germline CDR1 and CDR2 sequences are SGHRS and YFSETQ. V shed 0 bases and J shed 4 bases, with 13 bases lying between them. The CDR3 runs 16 residues. The DNA of the CDR3 is TGCGCCAGCAGCTTGGAGCACAGGGAAACCACCGGGGAGCTGTTTTTT. Protein: CASSLEHRETTGELFF.

Turning to this clone: At one boundary the junction diverges from the germline segment, which might be a read error. The chain combines TRBV2 with TRBJ2-5, with 13 bases that match TRBD2. CDR1 is SNHLY, CDR2 FYNNEI, per germline. CDR3 size: 13 residues. Here the CDR3 reads CASREGLAGVTYF. The DNA for the CDR3 is TGTGCCAGCAGAGAAGGACTAGCGGGGGTTACCTACTTC.

As to this clone: Other nucleotide sequences from this sample produce the same CDR3. V gene TRBV28 combines with J gene TRBJ1-2; no definite D call. Per the germline V gene, CDR1 is MDHEN and CDR2 is SYDVKM. The V and J ends lost 6 bases and 5 bases respectively, with 10 bases between them. CDR3 length equals 12 residues. CDR3 nucleotide sequence: TGTGCCAGCAGGGCAGGAGCTTATGGCTACACCTTC. Amino acids: CASRAGAYGYTF.

The rearrangement joins TRBV13 to TRBJ2-7, with TRBD1 matching 7 bases. With 2 bases clipped from V and 2 bases from J, the junction kept 6 bases outside the gene matches. The CDR3 is made up of 15 amino acids. Germline CDR1 PRHDT, CDR2 FYEKMQ (reference sequence). The CDR3 DNA reads as TGTGCCAGCAGCTTACTGGGGACAGTACCCTACGAGCAGTACTTC. This codes for CASSLLGTVPYEQYF.

The rearrangement uses TRBV10-2 and TRBJ2-5; tentatively, D is TRBD2 (6 bases). CDR1 is WSHSY, CDR2 SAAADI, per germline. The V end was cut by 6 bases, the J end by 2 bases, with 16 bases between. This CDR3 has 15 residues. The CDR3 nucleotides are TGCGCCAGCAGCCCGACTAGGTTTGGGCAAGAGACCCAGTACTTC. Protein: CASSPTRFGQETQYF.

The chain has TRBV7-9 and TRBJ1-3; D is possibly TRBD1 (6 bases). Germline assignment: CDR1 SEHNR and CDR2 FQNEAQ (reference sequence). The length of the CDR3 is 15 residues. The germline V and J ends were trimmed by 5 bases and 0 bases, with 11 bases remaining between them. The CDR3 is CASSRLGGSGNTIYF. The CDR3 coding sequence is TGTGCCAGCAGCCGTTTAGGGGGCTCTGGAAACACCATATATTTT.

This clone occurred once. The genes are TRBV6-1 and TRBJ1-2; D possibly corresponds to TRBD1 (5 bases). Germline assignment: CDR1 MNHNS and CDR2 SASEGT. V was cut by 1 base and J by 7 bases, with 13 bases left in between. The CDR3 extends over 14 amino acids. CDR3 protein: CASSEGQGRSGYTF. The CDR3 DNA reads as TGTGCCAGCAGTGAAGGGCAGGGTCGCAGTGGCTACACCTTC.

The chain uses TRBV2 and TRBJ2-1; 14 bases are a match to TRBD2. V lost 5 bases to trimming and J lost 9 bases; unmatched junction nucleotides: 9. The CDR3 has 16 residues. The germline gives CDR1 SNHLY, CDR2 FYNNEI. The DNA of the CDR3 is TGTGCCAGCAGTCCCCGGACTAGCGGGAGGCGGGGTGAGCAGTTCTTC. It yields the protein CASSPRTSGRRGEQFF.

The chain uses TRBV30 and TRBJ1-1; D call uncertain. Germline CDR1 reads GTSNPN; CDR2 reads SVGIG (reference sequence). The CDR3 spans 14 residues. The V end lost 3 bases, the J end lost 4 bases, and 15 bases lay between the germline ends. Here the CDR3 reads CAWRRTPDGTEAFF. The CDR3 DNA sequence: TGTGCCTGGAGGAGAACTCCAGACGGCACTGAAGCTTTCTTT.

The V gene is TRBV7-2, the J gene TRBJ1-5; the D gene is possibly TRBD1 (6 bases). The CDR3 length is 16 residues. Trimming cost V 5 bases and J 4 bases, with 18 bases left between them. The germline gives CDR1 SGHTA, CDR2 FQGNSA. The CDR3 DNA is TGTGCCAGCAGCCCTATGACAGGTCTGCTGAATCAGCCCCAGCATTTT. This sequence encodes CASSPMTGLLNQPQHF.

The chain joins TRBV10-3 to TRBJ2-5, with D maybe TRBD1 (6 bases). The CDR3 is made up of 14 amino acids. Trimming left V 0 bases short and J 3 bases short, with 8 bases between. Germline CDR1 ENHRY, CDR2 SYGVKD. The DNA for the CDR3 is TGTGCCATCAGTGAGTCTCAGGGGAAAGAGACCCAGTACTTC. Translation: CAISESQGKETQYF.

The V gene is TRBV10-3, the J gene TRBJ2-1; D perhaps matches TRBD1 (6 bases). The CDR3 has 14 amino acids. V was shortened by 10 bases and J by 2 bases, with 15 bases between the two germline ends. Germline V gene data show CDR1 as ENHRY and CDR2 as SYGVKD. CDR3 nucleotides: TGTGCCACCGTACAGGGTTTCACCTACAATGAGCAGTTCTTC. Its protein product is CATVQGFTYNEQFF.

This clone turned up a few times. The V gene is TRBV18, the J gene TRBJ1-1; unclear D gene. This CDR3 spans 13 amino acids. From germline, CDR1 is KGHSH and CDR2 LQKENI. The V end was cut by 6 bases, the J end by 2 bases, with 10 bases between. Here the CDR3 DNA reads TGTGCCAGCTCTCGAATAGGTAACACTGAAGCTTTCTTT. It translates to CASSRIGNTEAFF.

This clone was counted once. The CDR3 loop is CASGRTGGDQPQHF. In nucleotides, the CDR3 is TGTGCCAGCGGGAGGACGGGGGGCGATCAGCCCCAGCATTTT. The chain recombines TRBV7-2 with TRBJ1-5; D might be TRBD1 (6 bases). The V gene's germline CDR1 is SGHTA and CDR2 FQGNSA. The CDR3 covers 14 residues. V lost 8 bases and J lost 5, with 16 bases in between.

V usage is TRBV10-1 and J usage is TRBJ2-5, with 7 positions matching TRBD2. The CDR3 sequence is 16 residues long. Germline trimming cut 0 bases from V and 7 bases from J; bases unmatched to any gene: 11. Germline loops: CDR1 WNHNN, CDR2 SYGVQD (reference sequence). This chain's CDR3 is CASSESLAGKEVTQYF. DNA of the CDR3: TGCGCCAGCAGTGAGTCATTAGCGGGTAAAGAGGTGACCCAGTACTTC.

Of note for this clone: Other DNA sequences in the sample encode the same CDR3. J is TRBJ1-1 and V is TRBV6-1, with D unresolved. V was trimmed by 6 bases and J by 4 bases, leaving 6 bases between them. The CDR3 contains 11 residues. Germline-derived CDR1 and CDR2 are MNHNS and SASEGT. The CDR3 here is CASSRGTEAFF. The DNA for the CDR3 is TGTGCCAGCAGCCGAGGCACTGAAGCTTTCTTT.

The DNA of the CDR3 is TGTGCCAGCAGCGGGACAGGAGGGACCGGGGAGCTGTTTTTT. It specifies CASSGTGGTGELFF. The chain carries TRBV28 and TRBJ2-2, with TRBD1 matching 8 bases. Germline CDR1 MDHEN, CDR2 SYDVKM. With V trimmed by 6 bases and J by 5 bases, 5 bases remained unmatched. The CDR3 has 14 residues.

This sequence joins TRBV9 and TRBJ2-1, with TRBD2 identical over 15 bases. The V gene end was trimmed by 10 bases and the J gene end by 4 bases; junction bases not matched to a gene: 12. Germline lookup yields CDR1 SGDLS and CDR2 YYNGEE. The CDR3 covers 17 residues. CDR3 in DNA: TGTGCCGTCATGGGGACTAGCGGGAGGAGGAATTACAATGAGCAGTTCTTC. Translation: CAVMGTSGRRNYNEQFF.

This chain joins TRBV7-9 and TRBJ1-5, with D possibly being TRBD1 (6 bases). This CDR3 spans 16 amino acids. Germline CDR1 reads SEHNR; CDR2 reads FQNEAQ (reference sequence). Between the trimmed V and J ends, which lost 1 base and 6 bases, there was a span of 16 bases. The CDR3 DNA reads TGTGCCAGCAGCTTAGGACCGACAGGTCTAAGTCAGCCCCAGCATTTT. Amino acids: CASSLGPTGLSQPQHF.

The genes are TRBV2 and TRBJ1-1, with D uncertain. The V end lost 4 bases, the J end lost 2 bases, and 11 bases lay between the germline ends. This CDR3 contains 14 residues. Germline V gene lookup returns CDR1 SNHLY and CDR2 FYNNEI. The CDR3 loop is CASSALEGNTEAFF. The CDR3 DNA is TGTGCCAGCAGTGCGTTGGAGGGAAACACTGAAGCTTTCTTT. Variable domain in full (rest from reference TRBV2 and TRBJ1-1): EPEVTQTPSHQVTQMGQEVILRCVPISNHLYFYWYRQILGQKVEFLVSFYNNEISEKSEIFDDQFSVERPDGSNFTLKIRSTKLEDSAMYFCASSALEGNTEAFFGQGTRLTVV.

The chain joins TRBV11-2 to TRBJ2-7; D possibly corresponds to TRBD1 (5 bases). The CDR3 length is 14 residues. The germline CDR1 and CDR2 sequences are SGHAT and FQNNGV. Trimming removed 1 base at V and 5 bases at J, with 12 bases between. This CDR3 is CASSLAVQENEQYF. CDR3 coding DNA: TGTGCCAGCAGCTTAGCGGTACAGGAAAACGAGCAGTACTTC.

The chain uses TRBV6-1 and TRBJ2-7; 7 bases fit TRBD1. Germline trimming cut 6 bases from V and 6 bases from J; bases unmatched to any gene: 14. Germline-derived CDR1 and CDR2 are MNHNS and SASEGT. This CDR3 has 15 amino acids. In DNA form, the CDR3 reads TGTGCCAGCAGCCTCAAGGACAGGAACCATGCCGAGCAGTACTTC. It specifies CASSLKDRNHAEQYF.